This TCR beta chain was sequenced for a study of blood T cell repertoires in COVID-19. Turning to the study itself: Acute and convalescent COVID-19 specimens originated in the United States, Italy and Spain. PBMCs, B-cell-depleted T cells, or T cells provided the cDNA or gDNA that made up the material.

This clone has only one observation. Per the authors' pipeline: Quantification of nucleated cells was approximated via reference gene primer amplification. Measured with immunoSEQ multiplex PCR; TCRdb has only the in-frame clones, and not every one. Clone size and the V and J calls come from that table; the DNA yielded D and trimming. The data contain approximately 240,000 clones, 70% to 90% of them singletons. Material for sequencing was peripheral blood. This clonotype was obtained from a woman in her thirties or forties who had recovered from COVID-19.

The CDR3 reads CASSQDLAQGTYEQYF. The DNA for the CDR3 is TGCGCCAGCAGCCAAGATCTTGCACAGGGTACCTACGAGCAGTACTTC. The chain employs TRBV4-3 and TRBJ2-7; tentative D call: TRBD1 (6 bases). CDR1 LGHNA and CDR2 YSLEER come from the germline V gene. V gave up 0 bases and J gave up 2 bases, with 14 bases separating them. The CDR3 extends over 16 amino acids.